Listed here are 24 T cell receptor beta chains from one sample, sequenced in a study of blood T cell repertoires in COVID-19. Some clones are missing from TCRdb's copy, which holds only in-frame ones; the method was immunoSEQ multiplex PCR. The sample has approximately 230,000 clones, around 86% seen once. Sequencing was carried out using PBMCs or T cells enriched from blood (not recorded which). Every receptor here comes from a middle-aged man who had recovered from COVID-19.

The chain recombines TRBV25-1 with TRBJ2-7, with D perhaps matching TRBD2 (7 bases). With 5 bases removed from V and 5 bases from J, the gap between germline ends came to 19 bases. Germline V CDR1 and CDR2: MGHDK, SYGVNS. The CDR3 covers 15 residues. The CDR3 protein is CASSSGGGLTDEQYF. CDR3 nucleotides: TGTGCCAGCAGTTCTGGGGGGGGGCTAACCGACGAGCAGTACTTC.

The rearrangement links TRBV28 to TRBJ2-3; 10 bases align to TRBD1. Germline CDR1 is MDHEN and CDR2 is SYDVKM. Trimming cost V 7 bases and J 4 bases; bases outside gene matches: 11. This CDR3 comprises 16 residues. This CDR3 is CASKTGGEYFSDTQYF. The CDR3 DNA reads as TGTGCCAGCAAGACAGGGGGCGAGTACTTCTCAGATACGCAGTATTTT.

This clone was counted once. The chain recombines TRBV6-6 with TRBJ2-7; D remains unclear. Trimming stripped 4 bases from V and 6 bases from J, with 13 bases between. The CDR3 consists of 13 residues. Germline CDR1 MNHNY, CDR2 SVGAGI (reference sequence). The CDR3 nucleotides read TGTGCCAGCAGTTCATTTCCCGCCGGCGAGCAGTACTTC. Translation: CASSSFPAGEQYF.

The chain uses TRBV5-8 and TRBJ2-2, with a possible D match to TRBD2 (6 bases). The CDR3 sequence is 16 residues long. CDR1 and CDR2 (germline): SGHTS, YDEGEE. V lost 3 bases and J 4 bases, leaving 16 bases between the germline ends. The CDR3 DNA reads as TGTGCCAGCAGCTCGAAATTCCTAGCGATCACCGGGGAGCTGTTTTTT. Protein product: CASSSKFLAITGELFF.

The rearrangement uses TRBV25-1 and TRBJ2-7, with 11 bases that match TRBD2. J lost 3 bases, V lost 3 bases, and 4 bases had no gene match. The CDR3 has 15 amino acids. CDR1 is MGHDK, CDR2 SYGVNS, per germline. The CDR3 DNA is TGTGCCAGCAGTGACTTCCTAGCGGGAGGCTACGAGCAGTACTTC. Amino acids: CASSDFLAGGYEQYF.

The chain uses TRBV5-6 and TRBJ2-1, with 10 bases lining up with TRBD1. The germline gives CDR1 SGHDT, CDR2 YYEEEE. V was clipped by 1 base and J by 8 bases; unmatched bases: 12. CDR3 length equals 17 residues. The CDR3 DNA is TGTGCCAGCAGCTTGTCGACGTGGGACAGGGGAAGCCATGAGCAGTTCTTC. Its translation: CASSLSTWDRGSHEQFF.

This clone was recorded once. CDR3 region: CASSLATSGYEQYF. The CDR3 DNA is TGCGCCAGCAGCTTGGCCACTAGCGGCTACGAGCAGTACTTC. The J gene is TRBJ2-7, the V gene TRBV5-1, with 8 nucleotides matching TRBD2. Germline CDR1 and CDR2: SGHRS and YFSETQ. Trimming at V came to 0 bases and at J to 3 bases, leaving 2 bases not matched to a gene. This CDR3 is 14 amino acids long.

This clone was counted between two and nine times. The genes are TRBV7-9 and TRBJ2-7; tentatively, D is TRBD2 (7 bases). The germline CDR1 and CDR2 sequences are SEHNR and FQNEAQ (reference sequence). V dropped 5 bases and J dropped 6 bases, with 11 bases sitting between them. The CDR3 has 12 residues. CDR3: CASSGGGSEQYF. The CDR3 DNA sequence: TGTGCCAGCAGCGGGGGCGGGAGCGAGCAGTACTTC.

The chain couples TRBV19 to TRBJ1-1, with 8 bases matching TRBD1. This CDR3 contains 14 residues. Germline V CDR1 and CDR2: LNHDA, SQIVND (reference sequence). The V segment lost 4 bases and the J segment 5 bases; nucleotides outside the gene matches: 6. The CDR3 is CASSTGQGVTEAFF. The CDR3 nucleotides read TGTGCCAGTAGTACCGGACAGGGTGTAACTGAAGCTTTCTTT.

V gene TRBV4-2 combines with J gene TRBJ2-7, with D possibly matching TRBD2 (5 bases). Between the trimmed V and J ends, which lost 10 bases and 0 bases, there was a span of 25 bases. Per germline, CDR1 LGHNA and CDR2 YNFKEQ. This CDR3 is 17 amino acids long. The CDR3 sequence is CATSIVGGGLSSYEQYF. The CDR3 DNA reads as TGTGCCACCTCGATCGTGGGTGGCGGGCTGAGCTCCTACGAGCAGTACTTC.

The rearrangement links TRBV19 to TRBJ2-5; possible D gene TRBD1, 5 bases. CDR1 and CDR2 (germline): LNHDA, SQIVND (reference sequence). The CDR3 totals 13 residues. V dropped 7 bases and J dropped 7 bases, with 16 bases sitting between them. DNA of the CDR3: TGTGCCAGTATAGGGGCCGGTGGTGGGACCCAGTACTTC. Translated: CASIGAGGGTQYF. Supplemented by reference TRBV19 and TRBJ2-5, the full variable domain reads DGGITQSPKYLFRKEGQNVTLSCEQNLNHDAMYWYRQDPGQGLRLIYYSQIVNDFQKGDIAEGYSVSREKKESFPLTVTSAQKNPTAFYLCASIGAGGGTQYFGPGTRLLVL.

In this sample, this clone turned up a few times. The V gene is TRBV7-2, the J gene TRBJ1-2; D gene uncertain. The germline V gene has CDR1 SGHTA and CDR2 FQGNSA. This CDR3 comprises 16 residues. The V end was cut by 2 bases, the J end by 6 bases, with 19 bases between. The CDR3 nucleotides read TGTGCCAGCAGCTTAACATCCTCGGGGATGGCGGATGGCTACACCTTC. Amino acid sequence: CASSLTSSGMADGYTF.

This rearrangement joins TRBV5-4 to TRBJ1-2; 8 bases are shared with TRBD1. The CDR3 spans 15 residues. Germline trimming cut 0 bases from V and 7 bases from J; bases unmatched to any gene: 8. Germline values: CDR1 SGHNT, CDR2 YYREEE (reference sequence). CDR3 protein: CASSLAGQGPSGYTF. CDR3 DNA sequence: TGTGCCAGCAGCTTGGCCGGACAGGGCCCGTCTGGCTACACCTTC.

The sample holds a few counts of this clone. The chain is built from TRBV18 and TRBJ2-2; 8 nucleotides line up with TRBD1. V dropped 2 bases and J dropped 3; count of bases not matched to a gene: 2. CDR3 length: 15 residues. Looked up from germline, CDR1 is KGHSH and CDR2 is LQKENI. In nucleotides, the CDR3 is TGTGCCAGCTCACCAGCGGACAGGGACACCGGGGAGCTGTTTTTT. Its protein product is CASSPADRDTGELFF.

The chain couples TRBV7-2 to TRBJ2-7; possible D gene TRBD2, 6 bases. The V end lost 2 bases, the J end lost 2 bases, and 10 bases lay between the germline ends. The CDR3 is 14 residues long. The germline CDR1 and CDR2 sequences are SGHTA and FQGNSA. As DNA, the CDR3 is TGTGCCAGCAGCTTACGACTAGGCCCCTACGAGCAGTACTTC. This gives the protein CASSLRLGPYEQYF.

The rearrangement joins TRBV4-3 to TRBJ2-2, with D hard to call. The CDR3 totals 14 residues. The V and J ends lost 4 bases and 6 bases respectively, with 12 bases between them. In germline, CDR1 is LGHNA, CDR2 YSLEER. The CDR3 loop reads CASSPLAVAGELFF. In nucleotides, the CDR3 is TGCGCCAGCAGCCCTCTTGCGGTGGCCGGGGAGCTGTTTTTT.

This clone has more than one count but fewer than ten. This chain connects TRBV28 to TRBJ2-5; no clear D. Germline V gene sequence: CDR1 MDHEN, CDR2 SYDVKM. The V end lost 7 bases, the J end lost 3 bases, and 18 bases lay between the germline ends. CDR3 length: 15 residues. The DNA for the CDR3 is TGTGCCAGCAAGGCCCAGCGCCCAAAGGAAGAGACCCAGTACTTC. Translated, it gives CASKAQRPKEETQYF.

The chain couples TRBV27 to TRBJ2-7, with a weak D call TRBD2 (5 bases). V was cut by 11 bases and J by 3 bases, with 17 bases left in between. The CDR3 has 13 residues. The V gene's germline CDR1 is MNHEY and CDR2 SMNVEV (reference sequence). The CDR3 region has the DNA TGTGCCTGCGGGTCGTCAGTGGACTACGAGCAGTACTTC. This codes for CACGSSVDYEQYF.

This chain uses TRBV6-1 with TRBJ2-7; D gene ambiguous. The germline CDR1 and CDR2 sequences are MNHNS and SASEGT. This CDR3 region has 14 residues. Between the trimmed V and J ends, which lost 4 bases and 3 bases, there was a span of 13 bases. CDR3 nucleotides: TGTGCCAGCAGTGGAGCCGGGTCCCTCTACGAGCAGTACTTC. It specifies CASSGAGSLYEQYF.

V and J are TRBV4-1 and TRBJ1-4; the match to TRBD1 covers 8 bases. Germline-derived CDR1 and CDR2 are MGHRA and YSYEKL. This CDR3 has 16 amino acids. J lost 8 bases, V lost 3 bases, and 11 bases had no gene match. The CDR3 nucleotides are TGCGCCAGCAGCCAGGGGGACAGGCAAATTTACGAAAAACTGTTTTTT. Translated, it gives CASSQGDRQIYEKLFF.

This clone was observed a single time. The chain couples TRBV7-2 to TRBJ1-6, with TRBD1 matching over 7 bases. The CDR3 loop spans 17 amino acids. From germline, CDR1 is SGHTA and CDR2 FQGNSA. Germline trimming cut 3 bases from V and 6 bases from J; bases unmatched to any gene: 11. CDR3 residues: CASSFRTGQTVNSPLHF. The CDR3 coding sequence is TGTGCCAGCAGCTTTCGGACGGGACAGACAGTTAATTCACCCCTCCACTTT. The full variable domain, rest sourced from reference TRBV7-2 and TRBJ1-6, is GAGVSQSPSNKVTEKGKDVELRCDPISGHTALYWYRQSLGQGLEFLIYFQGNSAPDKSGLPSDRFSAERTGGSVSTLTIQRTQQEDSAVYLCASSFRTGQTVNSPLHFGNGTRLTVT.

The chain joins TRBV19 to TRBJ2-1; TRBD2 aligns across 16 bases. The CDR3 contains 15 residues. The V gene's germline CDR1 is LNHDA and CDR2 SQIVND (reference sequence). V lost 5 bases and J lost 9; bases outside the gene matches: 4. The CDR3 reads CASSLGTSGRGEQFF. The CDR3 bases are TGTGCCAGTAGTCTCGGGACTAGCGGGAGGGGTGAGCAGTTCTTC.

The V call is TRBV7-9, the J call TRBJ1-1, with a weak D call TRBD1 (6 bases). V was shortened by 7 bases and J by 5 bases, with 17 bases between the two germline ends. There are 14 residues in the CDR3. Per the germline V gene, CDR1 is SEHNR and CDR2 is FQNEAQ (reference sequence). The CDR3 bases are TGTGCCAGCACCGGCCGAGGGGGTGGGACTGAAGCTTTCTTT. Translating it yields CASTGRGGGTEAFF.

The chain has TRBV5-6 and TRBJ1-3, with unresolved D. Germline lookup yields CDR1 SGHDT and CDR2 YYEEEE. Trimming took off 0 bases at V and 0 bases at J, with 4 bases between the two ends. The CDR3 is 14 residues long. The CDR3 region is CASSLVHSGNTIYF. CDR3 coding DNA: TGTGCCAGCAGCTTGGTTCACTCTGGAAACACCATATATTTT.